The T cell receptor (beta chain) under discussion was sequenced for a study of regulatory T cells in long-lasting Graves disease (dated by TCRdb to the early 2020s). About the full investigation: Persistent Graves' disease was defined as persistently positive TSH receptor autoantibodies together with antithyroid drug treatment for over 5 years. On average, persistent Graves' disease patients in the clinical cohort had been on antithyroid drugs for around ten years. TCR sequencing covered some 13 persistent and roughly 20 newly diagnosed Graves' disease patients, some 35 samples in total. Patients with persistent Graves' disease were compared with patients with newly diagnosed Graves' disease using TCR sequencing and RNA sequencing of peripheral blood. The study was conducted in China and was registered as a clinical trial.

The CDR3 has 14 amino acids, counting the end cysteine and phenylalanine. Here the CDR3 DNA is all that survives: 42 bases in frame from base 1. V is shortened by 3 bases, J by 7 bases, and the region joining them spans 10 bases. The time point label, as the study defines it: persistent/refractory GD, antithyroid drugs over 5 years with positive TRAb. RNA was extracted from PBMCs in TRIzol for both TCR sequencing and RNA sequencing. The diagnosis of Graves' disease was made according to American Thyroid Association guidelines. Patients for the study were recruited at an endocrinology department in Xi'an, China. From each patient, around 9 milliliters of peripheral blood was collected into an EDTA anticoagulant tube. Ficoll Paque Plus density gradient separation was used to isolate PBMCs, and no additional T cell sorting was done. RNA quality was checked with an Agilent 2100 Bioanalyzer and agarose gel, and concentration with a NanoDrop 2000.

Overall results and qualifications from the work: More public clonotypes were shared among persistent patients (over 2,500) than among newly diagnosed patients (just under 1,000). The authors noted that the small sample size was a limitation that may lower accuracy. Only the TCR beta chain was sequenced and analyzed. TRBV28, TRBJ1-2 and TRBJ2-5 were preferentially used in persistent disease, while TRBV20-1 and TRBJ2-1 were favored in newly diagnosed disease. Only peripheral blood was studied, because thyroid tissue, the primary lesion, was inaccessible. Lower TCR Shannon entropy and fewer highly expanded clones were observed in persistent Graves' disease patients than in newly diagnosed patients, which suggested clonal expansion.

This clonotype showed up many times. Its antigen is still unknown. No base-level quality is on record; no much larger clone is a single base apart. The method was multiplex PCR. This sample was sequenced with an Illumina HiSeq 4000. iRepertoire HTBI primers and Arm-PCR amplification of CDR3 regions were used to construct TCR beta libraries. Gel purification was performed on PCR products prior to sequencing. The source study handled its data this way. Gene usage analysis of CDR3 amino acid clonotypes relied on the approximately 60 TRBV and around 13 TRBJ segments identified across samples. COPE and FqMerger were used to merge filtered high-quality paired reads into contigs. Contigs were aligned with BLAST to IMGT TRBV, TRBD and TRBJ reference genes, and CDR3 was defined per IMGT. Any clonotype with a frequency above 0.1% was classified as a highly expanded clone. Shannon entropy served as the measure of repertoire diversity, while the Gini coefficient captured V-J evenness. Clonotypes shared by more than one individual were considered public. In-frame beta chains were kept once TCRdb had trimmed the public reads at Q25 with fastp and called clones with MiXCR. Each CDR3 protein gets just one entry, which takes the most common genes and DNA from the rows behind it. TCRdb, not the original authors, processed these V and J calls. The sample table shows under 450,000 distinct CDR3 sequences, and around 22% are seen once. Around 24% of the sample is held by the ten biggest clonotypes.

The chain uses TRBV12-3 or TRBV12-4 and TRBJ1-6; possibly the D gene is TRBD1, per 5 matching bases. Here the sequenced sample was peripheral blood mononuclear cells (PBMCs), taken when the disease was refractory, from a patient treated with antithyroid drugs. This receptor was taken from a female donor with Graves disease. The sequenced DNA: TGTGCCAGCAGTTTCGGGGCGGACAATTCACCCCTCCACTTT. Its protein product is CASSFGADNSPLHF.